This TCR beta chain was documented in a study of cytomegalovirus exposure and HLA in healthy donors. The study, taken as a whole, reports: Common viral pathogens seemed, in a later analysis, to connect with several of the most significant clusters. The study designated 150 to 200 TCR beta chains cytomegalovirus-associated. Across donors, most TCRs were seen rarely, yet some public ones were widespread.

A remark on this clone: Its antigen is unidentified.

Primers: 60 Vbeta forward and 13 Jbeta reverse. Sequenced by immunoSEQ multiplex PCR; TCRdb stores in-frame clones only, minus some. The profile shows 190,000 or so clones, roughly 77% of them singletons. The clonotype originates from a male donor in good health and CMV-seropositive. Sequenced sample: PBMCs.

The CDR3 coding sequence is TGTGCCAGCAGTTTGAGAGGGGGCATGACTAATGAAAAACTGTTTTTT. Translating gives CASSLRGGMTNEKLFF. V is TRBV27 and J is TRBJ1-4; TRBD1 matches 7 bases. V was pared by 3 bases and J by 2 bases, with 6 bases of the junction left unmatched. The CDR3 is 16 residues long. Germline V gene lookup returns CDR1 MNHEY and CDR2 SMNVEV (reference sequence).